This TCR beta chain was obtained from a study of T cells in women clearing cervical HPV infection. TCR beta CDR3 amplified by multiplex PCR from about 1200 ng genomic DNA. TCRdb keeps only in-frame clones here, not all; method: immunoSEQ multiplex PCR. Its table lists about 24,000 clones. From germline, CDR1 is SEHNR and CDR2 FQNEAQ (reference sequence). CDR3 length: 15 amino acids. V gave up 5 bases and J gave up 7 bases; unmatched junction bases: 10. As concerns this clone: The read ends 3 residues before the CDR3 terminus; that terminus is restored from the germline J gene.

The rearrangement joins TRBV7-9 to TRBJ2-1; TRBD1 matches 8 bases. The sample taken for sequencing was blood buffy coat. The TCR comes from a woman between 18 and 75 years old with a cervical HPV16 infection that either progressed to CIN3+ or cleared (not recorded which). Here the CDR3 reads CASSLSVTGGNEQFF. The sequenced CDR3 bases are TGTGCCAGCAGCCTGTCGGTAACAGGGGGAAATGAG.